The text below deals with one TCR beta chain. These data are taken from a study of T cell changes during pregnancy in multiple sclerosis. Method: immunoSEQ multiplex PCR; TCRdb's copy keeps in-frame clones and lacks some. The repertoire holds over 50,000 clones, with 89% as singletons. Trimming cost V 1 base and J 0 bases, with 7 bases left between them. Germline values: CDR1 MGHRA, CDR2 YSYEKL. The CDR3 contains 15 residues. This chain links TRBV4-1 with TRBJ2-1; D uncertain. This clonotype was sampled from a female donor with multiple sclerosis, enrolled in a pregnancy study. This specimen was peripheral blood, taken after pregnancy. CDR3 region: CASSQVIVSYNEQFF. CDR3 bases: TGCGCCAGCAGCCAAGTCATAGTCTCCTACAATGAGCAGTTCTTC.